The 28 T cell receptor beta chains below come from one sample, sequenced in a study of early T cells in non-severe SARS-CoV-2 infection. MiXCR was run by TCRdb on the 5' RACE reads, yielding one entry per CDR3 protein. The sample includes 25,000 to 30,000 distinct CDR3 sequences, around 5% of them seen just once. The specimen was whole blood. These receptors all stem from an adult who was a healthcare worker with PCR-confirmed SARS-CoV-2 infection or an uninfected control (not recorded which).

There are many counts of this clonotype. This chain joins TRBV15 and TRBJ1-4; D is unresolved. V was pared by 3 bases and J by 8 bases, with 13 bases between. Germline CDR1 is LNHNV and CDR2 is YYDKDF (reference sequence). This CDR3 is 14 amino acids long. CDR3 protein: CATSSTSPREKLFF. CDR3 in DNA: TGTGCCACCAGCAGCACATCCCCCCGGGAAAAACTGTTTTTT.

This clonotype has a count of ten or more. J is TRBJ1-1 and V is TRBV28; 10 nucleotides line up with TRBD1. Germline-derived CDR1 and CDR2 are MDHEN and SYDVKM. This CDR3 contains 14 residues. Trimming removed 6 bases from V and 1 base from J; junction bases left unmatched: 2. CDR3 sequence reads: CASRGTGANTEAFF. The CDR3, as DNA: TGTGCCAGCAGAGGGACAGGGGCGAACACTGAAGCTTTCTTT.

Many counts were recorded for this clonotype. The V and J genes are TRBV10-3 and TRBJ2-7; D uncertain. Germline values: CDR1 ENHRY, CDR2 SYGVKD. With 0 bases removed from V and 3 bases from J, the gap between germline ends came to 9 bases. This CDR3 is 14 amino acids long. In DNA form, the CDR3 reads TGTGCCATCAGTGAGTCCCCCGCTGTCTACGAGCAGTACTTC. Translated, it gives CAISESPAVYEQYF.

This clonotype showed up just a few times. This rearrangement joins TRBV6-2 or TRBV6-3 to TRBJ2-1; 11 bases match TRBD1. V lost 6 bases and J lost 7; bases outside the gene matches: 5. CDR3 size: 14 residues. Germline assignment: CDR1 MNHEY and CDR2 SVGEGT. Written as DNA, the CDR3 is TGTGCCAGCAGGAGGGACAGGGGGGTAAATGAGCAGTTCTTC. Amino acids: CASRRDRGVNEQFF.

This clonotype has more than one count but fewer than ten. CDR3 amino acids: CASSTDSLWNQPQHF. CDR3 bases: TGTGCCAGCAGCACGGACAGCCTATGGAATCAGCCCCAGCATTTT. V gene TRBV7-9 combines with J gene TRBJ1-5; tentatively, D is TRBD1 (6 bases). CDR3 length equals 15 residues. The ends were cut back, 5 bases at V and 4 bases at J, with 15 bases in the middle. Germline CDR1 SEHNR, CDR2 FQNEAQ (reference sequence).

V gene TRBV12-5 combines with J gene TRBJ2-7; 7 bases map to TRBD1. Trimming cost V 0 bases and J 2 bases; bases outside gene matches: 4. The length of the CDR3 is 15 residues. Germline CDR1 is LGHNT and CDR2 is FRNRAP. CDR3 protein: CASGLVLGQPYEQYF. CDR3 DNA: TGTGCTAGTGGTTTGGTTCTGGGACAGCCCTACGAGCAGTACTTC.

There are many counts of this clonotype. The chain combines TRBV7-6 with TRBJ1-2, with D possibly being TRBD1 (5 bases). The CDR3 contains 15 residues. Germline CDR1 SGHVS, CDR2 FNYEAQ. Trimming took off 5 bases at V and 0 bases at J, with 13 bases between the two ends. The CDR3: CASSAEQASNYGYTF. CDR3 nucleotides: TGTGCCAGCAGCGCCGAACAGGCCTCTAACTATGGCTACACCTTC.

As regards this clonotype: One junction end disagrees with the germline gene, perhaps due to a read error. The chain combines TRBV28 with TRBJ2-6, with D perhaps matching TRBD1 (5 bases). The germline V gene encodes CDR1 MDHEN and CDR2 SYDVKM. The CDR3 sequence is 16 residues long. The CDR3 DNA sequence: TGTGCCACCCAGGACACGCTTTTCTCTCGGGCCAACGTCCTGACTTTC. This translates into CATQDTLFSRANVLTF.

This clonotype was counted ten times or more. This chain uses TRBV5-1 with TRBJ1-6; D unresolved. Germline V gene sequence: CDR1 SGHRS, CDR2 YFSETQ. The CDR3 loop spans 12 amino acids. Trimming took 0 bases from V and 10 from J, leaving 5 bases between them. The CDR3 DNA follows: TGCGCCAGCAGCTTGGGATCGTCACCCCTCCACTTT. The encoded protein is CASSLGSSPLHF.

This chain links TRBV20-1 with TRBJ2-7; possible D gene TRBD2, 6 bases. V shed 6 bases and J shed 4 bases, with 10 bases lying between them. There are 11 residues in the CDR3. Germline V CDR1 and CDR2: DFQATT, SNEGSKA (reference sequence). The CDR3 protein is CSASRGYEQYF. CDR3 in DNA: TGCAGTGCCAGTCGGGGGTACGAGCAGTACTTC.

In its sample, this clonotype was seen many times. This chain links TRBV29-1 with TRBJ1-2; 7 nucleotides match TRBD1. J was trimmed by 6 bases and V by 1 base; bases with no gene match: 5. Germline V gene lookup returns CDR1 SQVTM and CDR2 ANQGSEA. CDR3 length equals 13 residues. The CDR3, as DNA: TGCAGCGTTGAAGCCCCCGACAGGGATGGCTACACCTTC. Its protein product is CSVEAPDRDGYTF.

This clonotype was seen ten or more times. The rearrangement uses TRBV13 and TRBJ1-1, with a possible D match to TRBD1 (6 bases). CDR3 length: 14 amino acids. Germline lookup yields CDR1 PRHDT and CDR2 FYEKMQ (reference sequence). V gave up 0 bases and J gave up 4 bases, with 9 bases separating them. The CDR3 loop is CASSLGRGPTEAFF. CDR3 nucleotides: TGTGCCAGCAGCTTAGGTCGGGGGCCCACTGAAGCTTTCTTT. Full variable domain (missing parts from reference TRBV13 and TRBJ1-1): AAGVIQSPRHLIKEKRETATLKCYPIPRHDTVYWYQQGPGQDPQFLISFYEKMQSDKGSIPDRFSAQQFSDYHSELNMSSLELGDSALYFCASSLGRGPTEAFFGQGTRLTVV.

This clonotype was recorded many times. V and J are TRBV5-4 and TRBJ2-7; 7 bases line up with TRBD2. Germline values: CDR1 SGHNT, CDR2 YYREEE (reference sequence). The CDR3 consists of 15 residues. The junction had 8 bases not matched to a gene; V was cut back by 4 bases and J by 1 base. CDR3 nucleotides: TGTGCCAGCAGCGTTCAAGCGGGGAATTCCTACGAGCAGTACTTC. It encodes CASSVQAGNSYEQYF. The whole variable domain, remainder taken from reference TRBV5-4 and TRBJ2-7, is ETGVTQSPTHLIKTRGQQVTLRCSSQSGHNTVSWYQQALGQGPQFIFQYYREEENGRGNFPPRFSGLQFPNYSSELNVNALELDDSALYLCASSVQAGNSYEQYFGPGTRLTVT.

This clonotype was counted only a few times. The chain has TRBV7-9 and TRBJ1-2; D is uncertain. The CDR3 consists of 12 residues. CDR1 and CDR2 from the germline V gene are SEHNR and FQNEAQ (reference sequence). V was shortened by 2 bases and J by 7 bases, with 8 bases between the two germline ends. The CDR3 DNA reads as TGTGCCAGCAGCTTAAATCCAGTTGGCTACACCTTC. Encoded protein: CASSLNPVGYTF.

The rearrangement links TRBV6-2 or TRBV6-3 to TRBJ2-5, with D possibly being TRBD1 or TRBD2 (5 bases each). The V and J ends lost 6 bases and 10 bases respectively, with 24 bases between them. The CDR3 runs 15 residues. The V gene's germline CDR1 is MNHEY and CDR2 SVGEGT. The chain's CDR3 is CASSLTDSGSGGQYF. The CDR3 DNA reads as TGTGCCAGCAGCCTAACGGACTCAGGGTCAGGAGGCCAGTACTTC.

This clonotype was found a few times. The rearrangement joins TRBV7-9 to TRBJ2-2; the D gene is possibly TRBD1 (5 bases). V lost 1 base to trimming and J lost 1 base, with 7 bases between them. The CDR3 is 15 residues long. Germline V gene sequence: CDR1 SEHNR, CDR2 FQNEAQ (reference sequence). CDR3 nucleotide sequence: TGTGCCAGCAGCTTAGGTCAGGGGAACACCGGGGAGCTGTTTTTT. Protein: CASSLGQGNTGELFF.

This clonotype has a count of ten or more. The V and J genes are TRBV29-1 and TRBJ1-1; TRBD1 is a possible D gene (5 bases). V lost 4 bases, J lost 3 bases, and 18 bases lay in between. Germline V gene lookup returns CDR1 SQVTM and CDR2 ANQGSEA. This CDR3 region has 15 residues. CDR3 DNA: TGCAGCGTTGTGAAGGTCAGGGCGAAGGACACTGAAGCTTTCTTT. This gives the protein CSVVKVRAKDTEAFF.

This clonotype was counted at least ten times. J is TRBJ1-1 and V is TRBV11-2; possibly TRBD1 for D (5 bases). From germline, CDR1 is SGHAT and CDR2 FQNNGV. V lost 3 bases and J lost 3, with 20 bases in between. CDR3 length equals 17 residues. The CDR3: CASSFLSVRGLDTEAFF. The CDR3 bases are TGTGCCAGCAGCTTCCTTTCGGTACGGGGCCTAGACACTGAAGCTTTCTTT.

The rearrangement joins TRBV18 to TRBJ2-3; D call uncertain. The CDR3 extends over 13 amino acids. From germline, CDR1 is KGHSH and CDR2 LQKENI. V was shortened by 4 bases and J by 3 bases, with 8 bases between the two germline ends. CDR3 nucleotide sequence: TGTGCCAGCTCACAAGGACGGACAGATACGCAGTATTTT. Its translation: CASSQGRTDTQYF.

At least ten counts were recorded for this clonotype. The gene calls are TRBV12-3 or TRBV12-4 and TRBJ2-1, with D possibly TRBD1 on 6 matching bases. V was shortened by 6 bases and J by 8 bases, with 23 bases between the two germline ends. The CDR3 length is 16 residues. CDR3 DNA: TGTGCCAGCAGCCATGGGACATTTCTCGTGAGACATGAGCAGTTCTTC. Translating gives CASSHGTFLVRHEQFF.

This clonotype was recorded at least ten times. V is TRBV5-6 and J is TRBJ2-5, with 8 bases fitting TRBD1. The germline V gene encodes CDR1 SGHDT and CDR2 YYEEEE. V gave up 4 bases and J gave up 4 bases; unmatched junction bases: 3. CDR3 length equals 13 residues. The CDR3: CASSRDRRETQYF. The CDR3, as DNA: TGTGCCAGCAGCCGGGACAGGAGAGAGACCCAGTACTTC.

The table lists this clonotype with a few counts. The chain carries TRBV27 and TRBJ2-5; 7 bases line up with TRBD2. The CDR3 is 17 residues long. CDR1 and CDR2 from the germline V gene are MNHEY and SMNVEV (reference sequence). Trimming took 3 bases from V and 0 from J; bases not matched to a gene: 10. This CDR3 is CASSLRVAGLHQETQYF. DNA for the CDR3: TGTGCCAGCAGTTTGAGGGTAGCGGGCTTACACCAAGAGACCCAGTACTTC.

This clonotype was seen at least ten times. The rearrangement uses TRBV27 and TRBJ2-3; TRBD2 agrees at 10 bases. With V trimmed by 2 bases and J by 2 bases, 1 base remained unmatched. This CDR3 contains 15 residues. CDR1 and CDR2 (germline): MNHEY, SMNVEV (reference sequence). The CDR3 here is CASSLLAGATDTQYF. As DNA, the CDR3 is TGTGCCAGCAGTTTACTAGCGGGAGCCACAGATACGCAGTATTTT.

This clonotype has ten or more counts. This rearrangement joins TRBV6-2 or TRBV6-3 to TRBJ2-3; a weak D match, TRBD1 (5 bases). Germline loops: CDR1 MNHEY, CDR2 SVGEGT. This CDR3 comprises 14 residues. V was cut by 6 bases and J by 1 base, with 11 bases left in between. CDR3 protein: CASRGLHGTDTQYF. The CDR3 coding sequence is TGTGCCAGCAGGGGGCTACACGGCACAGATACGCAGTATTTT.

This clonotype was counted only a few times. V is TRBV11-3 and J is TRBJ1-1; D gene ambiguous. V lost 6 bases and J lost 3, with 14 bases in between. From germline, CDR1 is SGHNT and CDR2 YENEEA. The CDR3 loop spans 14 amino acids. CDR3 sequence (DNA): TGTGCCAGCAGTCTCGATCCCGCGGACACTGAAGCTTTCTTT. It encodes CASSLDPADTEAFF.

The chain combines TRBV7-9 with TRBJ1-2; a weak D match, TRBD1 (6 bases). This CDR3 has 15 amino acids. CDR1 is SEHNR, CDR2 FQNEAQ, per germline (reference sequence). V gave up 6 bases and J gave up 0 bases, with 14 bases separating them. In DNA, the CDR3 is TGTGCCAGCAGTTCTAAACAGGGCGCTAACTATGGCTACACCTTC. This translates into CASSSKQGANYGYTF.

In regard to this clonotype: Given a much more abundant clone one base away, this may be a read error. The chain is built from TRBV7-6 and TRBJ2-3; D possibly uses TRBD1 or TRBD2 (6 bases each). Looked up from germline, CDR1 is SGHVS and CDR2 is FNYEAQ. The CDR3 is 16 residues long. The DNA for the CDR3 is TGTGCCAGCGGCTTATTGGGGGGCAGCAACACAGATACGCAGTATTTT. This codes for CASGLLGGSNTDTQYF.

The V call is TRBV6-5, the J call TRBJ1-5; D is possibly TRBD1 (5 bases). The CDR3 has 13 amino acids. Germline V gives CDR1 MNHEY, CDR2 SVGAGI. Trimming pared 3 bases from V and 7 bases from J, leaving 10 bases between. The CDR3 sequence is CASSYGGKQPQHF. In DNA form, the CDR3 reads TGTGCCAGCAGTTATGGGGGGAAGCAGCCCCAGCATTTT.